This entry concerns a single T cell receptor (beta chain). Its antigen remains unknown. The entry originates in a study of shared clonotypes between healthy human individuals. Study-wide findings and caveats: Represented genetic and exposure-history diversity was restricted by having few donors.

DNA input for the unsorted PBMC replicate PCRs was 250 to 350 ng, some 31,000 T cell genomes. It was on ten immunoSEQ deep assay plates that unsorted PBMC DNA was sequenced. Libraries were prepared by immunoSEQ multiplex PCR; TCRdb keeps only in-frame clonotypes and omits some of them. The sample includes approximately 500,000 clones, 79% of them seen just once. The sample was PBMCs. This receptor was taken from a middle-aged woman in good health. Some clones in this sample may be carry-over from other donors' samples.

Written as DNA, the CDR3 is TGTGCCAGCAGTTACTCGCGGGGAGCGGAGGGCGGCTACACCTTC. Its protein product is CASSYSRGAEGGYTF. The chain carries TRBV6-5 and TRBJ1-2; no firm D call. The germline V gene encodes CDR1 MNHEY and CDR2 SVGAGI. The CDR3 has 15 amino acids. V was trimmed by 0 bases and J by 8 bases, leaving 16 bases between them.